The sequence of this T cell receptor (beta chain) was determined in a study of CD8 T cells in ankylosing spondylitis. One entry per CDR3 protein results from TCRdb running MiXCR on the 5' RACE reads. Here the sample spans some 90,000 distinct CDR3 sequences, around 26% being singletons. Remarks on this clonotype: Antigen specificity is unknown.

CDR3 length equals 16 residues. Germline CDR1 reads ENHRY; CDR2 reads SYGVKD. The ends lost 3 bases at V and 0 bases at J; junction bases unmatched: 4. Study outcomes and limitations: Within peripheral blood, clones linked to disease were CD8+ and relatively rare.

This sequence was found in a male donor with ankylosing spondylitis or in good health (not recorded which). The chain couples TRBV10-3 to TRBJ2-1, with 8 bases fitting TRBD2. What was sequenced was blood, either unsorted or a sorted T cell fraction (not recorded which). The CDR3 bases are TGTGCCATCAGTGACTCCAGCGGGAGCTCCTACAATGAGCAGTTCTTC. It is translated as CAISDSSGSSYNEQFF.